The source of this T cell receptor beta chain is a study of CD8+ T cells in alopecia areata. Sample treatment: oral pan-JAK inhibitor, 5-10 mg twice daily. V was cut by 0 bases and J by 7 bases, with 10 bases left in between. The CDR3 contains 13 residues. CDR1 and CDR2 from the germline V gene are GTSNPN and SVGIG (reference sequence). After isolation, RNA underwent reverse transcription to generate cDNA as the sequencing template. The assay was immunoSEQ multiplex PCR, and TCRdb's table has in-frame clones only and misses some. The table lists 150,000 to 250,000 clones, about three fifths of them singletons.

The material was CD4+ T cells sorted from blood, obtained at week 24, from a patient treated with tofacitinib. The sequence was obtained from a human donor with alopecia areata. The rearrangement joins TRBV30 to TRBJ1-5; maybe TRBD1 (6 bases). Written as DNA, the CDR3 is TGTGCCTGGAGTGTACAGGGCGAACAGCCCCAGCATTTT. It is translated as CAWSVQGEQPQHF.